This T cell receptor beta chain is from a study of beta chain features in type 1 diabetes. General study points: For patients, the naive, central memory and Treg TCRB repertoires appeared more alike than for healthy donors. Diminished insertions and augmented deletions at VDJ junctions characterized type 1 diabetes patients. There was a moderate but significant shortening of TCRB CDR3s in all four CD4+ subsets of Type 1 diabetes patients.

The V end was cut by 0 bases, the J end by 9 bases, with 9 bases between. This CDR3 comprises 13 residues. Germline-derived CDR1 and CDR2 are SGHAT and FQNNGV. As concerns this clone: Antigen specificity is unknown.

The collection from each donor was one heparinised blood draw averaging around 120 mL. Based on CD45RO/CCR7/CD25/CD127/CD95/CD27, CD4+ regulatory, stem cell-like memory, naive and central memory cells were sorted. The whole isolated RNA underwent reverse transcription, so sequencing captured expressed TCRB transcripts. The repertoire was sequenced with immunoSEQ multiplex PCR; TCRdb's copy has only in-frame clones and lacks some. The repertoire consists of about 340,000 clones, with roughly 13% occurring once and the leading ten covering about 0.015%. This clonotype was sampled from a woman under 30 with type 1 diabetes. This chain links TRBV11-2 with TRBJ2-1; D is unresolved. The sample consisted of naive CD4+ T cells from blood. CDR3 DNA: TGTGCCAGCAGCTTAGACCTAAATGGTGAGCAGTTCTTC. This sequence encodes CASSLDLNGEQFF. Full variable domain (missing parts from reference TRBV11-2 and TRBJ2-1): EAGVAQSPRYKIIEKRQSVAFWCNPISGHATLYWYQQILGQGPKLLIQFQNNGVVDDSQLPKDRFSAERLKGVDSTLKIQPAKLEDSAVYLCASSLDLNGEQFFGPGTRLTVL.